Following are 14 T cell receptor beta chains from one sample sequenced in a study of blood T cell repertoires in COVID-19 (TCRdb year 2020). The library was produced with the immunoSEQ multiplex PCR assay. TCRdb obtained this table from immuneACCESS and retained in-frame rearrangements with V and J assigned. These tables miss some clones; where compared with another copy, unresolved V genes account for less than half of the shortfall, and the remainder is unexplained. This sample holds 430,000 or so clones; around 90% were observed only once. Jointly, the top ten make up 0.7% to 0.85% of the sample. What was sequenced was peripheral blood. The origin of the receptors is a man aged 18 to 29 with COVID-19, enrolled during active disease.

J is TRBJ1-5 and V is TRBV24-1; weak D call: TRBD1 (6 bases). CDR3 length equals 15 residues. Trimming removed 4 bases from V and 1 base from J, with 10 bases in between. Germline V gives CDR1 KGHDR, CDR2 SFDVKD. CDR3 bases: TGTGCCACCAGTGAATCTACAGGGAGCAATCAGCCCCAGCATTTT. Protein sequence: CATSESTGSNQPQHF.

V and J are TRBV3-1 (or the pseudogene TRBV3-2) and TRBJ2-1; 14 bases line up with TRBD2. The CDR3 loop spans 18 amino acids. The germline gives CDR1 LGHDT, CDR2 YNNKEL (reference sequence). V trimming: 0 bases; J trimming: 7 bases; junction bases outside the gene matches: 8. CDR3 protein: CASSQDTTSGGAMNEQFF. For the CDR3, the DNA is TGTGCCAGCAGCCAAGATACGACTAGCGGGGGGGCCATGAATGAGCAGTTCTTC.

The V gene is TRBV6-5, the J gene TRBJ2-3, with a possible D match to TRBD2 (6 bases). This CDR3 contains 13 residues. Germline loops: CDR1 MNHEY, CDR2 SVGAGI. V was clipped by 7 bases and J by 4 bases, with 12 bases between them. This CDR3 reads CASKGTWADTQYF. The CDR3 nucleotides are TGTGCCAGCAAGGGGACTTGGGCAGATACGCAGTATTTT.

The gene calls are TRBV30 and TRBJ2-5; D call uncertain. Germline CDR1 and CDR2: GTSNPN and SVGIG (reference sequence). Trimming shortened V by 0 bases and J by 5 bases, and 7 bases separated the two germline ends. This CDR3 has 12 amino acids. The CDR3 spells CAWSVSTETQYF. CDR3 coding DNA: TGTGCCTGGAGTGTAAGCACGGAGACCCAGTACTTC.

The chain combines TRBV7-2 with TRBJ1-3; 9 bases line up with TRBD1. The ends lost 3 bases at V and 3 bases at J; junction bases unmatched: 6. This CDR3 region has 16 residues. CDR1 and CDR2 (germline): SGHTA, FQGNSA. The CDR3 DNA sequence: TGTGCCAGCAGCTTTAACAGGGGGCGGTATGGAAACACCATATATTTT. This codes for CASSFNRGRYGNTIYF.

This chain uses TRBV5-6 with TRBJ2-5; the match to TRBD2 covers 12 bases. CDR1 is SGHDT, CDR2 YYEEEE, per germline. The CDR3 runs to 15 residues. After removal of 5 bases from V and 5 bases from J, the junction contained 7 bases not matched to a gene. The CDR3 nucleotides read TGTGCCAGCAGTTTCCGGACTAGCGGGACGGAGACCCAGTACTTC. Amino acid sequence: CASSFRTSGTETQYF.

The chain recombines TRBV14 with TRBJ2-7; unclear D gene. This CDR3 is 14 amino acids long. Per the germline V gene, CDR1 is SGHDN and CDR2 is FVKESK. The V end lost 1 base, the J end lost 0 bases, and 7 bases lay between the germline ends. CDR3 in DNA: TGTGCCAGCAGCCAAGTCTCGAGCTCCTACGAGCAGTACTTC. It encodes CASSQVSSSYEQYF.

This clone was seen a few times. This chain links TRBV6-5 with TRBJ1-4; perhaps TRBD1 as D (5 bases). CDR1 is MNHEY, CDR2 SVGAGI, per germline. V lost 7 bases and J 5 bases, leaving 14 bases between the germline ends. CDR3 length: 14 amino acids. In DNA form, the CDR3 reads TGTGCCAGCACCGCGACAGCCTCCAATGAAAAACTGTTTTTT. Translation gives CASTATASNEKLFF.

This rearrangement joins TRBV12-3 or TRBV12-4 to TRBJ2-1; D is undetermined. CDR3 size: 10 residues. V was cut by 8 bases and J by 7 bases, with 6 bases left in between. CDR3 in DNA: TGTGCCAGCGCCCGGAATGAGCAGTTCTTC. Its translation: CASARNEQFF.

This clone was observed a few times. The V call is TRBV2, the J call TRBJ2-7, with 8 bases fitting TRBD2. J was trimmed by 1 base and V by 7 bases; bases with no gene match: 12. In germline, CDR1 is SNHLY, CDR2 FYNNEI. The CDR3 extends over 16 amino acids. Written as DNA, the CDR3 is TGTGCCAGCACCTCTGGCGGGCTAGCGGGTTCCTACGAGCAGTACTTC. Encoded protein: CASTSGGLAGSYEQYF.

CDR3 protein: CASSLSRVDRNEQFF. The CDR3 nucleotides read TGTGCCAGCAGTTTGAGCAGGGTTGATAGAAATGAGCAGTTCTTC. The chain combines TRBV27 with TRBJ2-1; the D gene is possibly TRBD1 (5 bases). CDR3 length: 15 amino acids. The germline V and J ends were trimmed by 3 bases and 7 bases, with 16 bases remaining between them. The germline CDR1 and CDR2 sequences are MNHEY and SMNVEV (reference sequence).

J is TRBJ1-5 and V is TRBV27; a weak D match, TRBD1 (5 bases). The CDR3 covers 15 residues. V dropped 0 bases and J dropped 4 bases, with 10 bases sitting between them. The germline gives CDR1 MNHEY, CDR2 SMNVEV (reference sequence). In DNA, the CDR3 is TGTGCCAGCAGTTTATCCAAGCAGGGAAATCAGCCCCAGCATTTT. As protein: CASSLSKQGNQPQHF.

This clone was observed a single time. V is TRBV4-2 and J is TRBJ1-6, with unresolved D. The V gene's germline CDR1 is LGHNA and CDR2 YNFKEQ. Trimming cost V 0 bases and J 9 bases, with 12 bases left between them. The CDR3 covers 15 residues. The CDR3 DNA reads as TGTGCCAGCAGCCAAGAATGGAGGGAAGGTTCACCCCTCCACTTT. Translating gives CASSQEWREGSPLHF.

As regards this clone: At one of its ends the junction is not consistent with the germline gene, which may arise from a read error. The rearrangement links TRBV27 to TRBJ2-1, with a possible D match to TRBD1 (5 bases). Germline-derived CDR1 and CDR2 are MNHEY and SMNVEV (reference sequence). The CDR3 has 14 residues. CDR3 coding DNA: TGTGCTAGCAGTTTCGGACAAGCACGGTGGGAGCAGTTCTTC. It yields the protein CASSFGQARWEQFF.